The present entry profiles one T cell receptor (beta chain) with its context. The data derive from a study of a mutant IDH1 vaccine in newly diagnosed glioma. Here immunoSEQ multiplex PCR was the method, and the copy in TCRdb shows in-frame clones only, minus some. The table records some 67,000 clones, around 83% of them present only once. Noted time point: baseline, week 1 (first vaccination visit). The treatment denotes: pre-vaccination baseline after standard-of-care therapy. Trimming pared 3 bases from V and 6 bases from J, leaving 7 bases between. Germline V gene lookup returns CDR1 SGDLS and CDR2 YYNGEE. CDR3 length equals 12 residues.

The chain uses TRBV9 and TRBJ2-1; no reliable D call. The origin of this receptor is a woman younger than 30 with glioma. Some clones in this sample may be carry-over from other donors' samples. The sample was peripheral blood mononuclear cells (PBMCs), taken from a glioma patient treated with radiotherapy, temozolomide or both. The chain's CDR3 is CASSGSFNEQFF. The CDR3 bases are TGTGCCAGCAGCGGGAGCTTCAATGAGCAGTTCTTC.